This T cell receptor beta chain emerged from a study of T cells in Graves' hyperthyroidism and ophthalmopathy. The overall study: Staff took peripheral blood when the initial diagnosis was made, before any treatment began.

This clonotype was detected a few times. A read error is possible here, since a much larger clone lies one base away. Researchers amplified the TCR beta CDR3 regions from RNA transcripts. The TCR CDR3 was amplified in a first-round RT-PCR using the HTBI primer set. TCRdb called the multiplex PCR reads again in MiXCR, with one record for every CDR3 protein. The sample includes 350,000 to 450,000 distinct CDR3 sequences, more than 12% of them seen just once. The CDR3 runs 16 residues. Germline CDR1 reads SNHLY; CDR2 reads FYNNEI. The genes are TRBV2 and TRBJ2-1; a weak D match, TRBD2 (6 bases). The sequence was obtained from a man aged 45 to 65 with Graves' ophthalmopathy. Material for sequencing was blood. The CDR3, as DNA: TGTGCCAGCAGTGAATCCGGGAGAACTTCCTACGATGAGCAGTTCTTC. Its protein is CASSESGRTSYDEQFF.